This T cell receptor beta chain was recorded in a study of control samples from healthy donors and cancer patients. J lost 7 bases, V lost 5 bases, and 11 bases had no gene match. CDR1 SNHLY and CDR2 FYNNEI come from the germline V gene. This CDR3 spans 15 amino acids. Data came from immunoSEQ multiplex PCR; TCRdb stores just in-frame clones and leaves some out. The sample records under 150,000 clones, just under 90% being singletons. The receptor was derived from a man aged 50 or older with head and neck cancer. V is TRBV2 and J is TRBJ1-5; TRBD1 aligns across 7 bases. The specimen was PBMCs. This CDR3 reads CASSLTGYVEQPQHF. For the CDR3, the DNA is TGTGCCAGCAGTTTGACAGGGTACGTCGAACAGCCCCAGCATTTT.